The clone carrying this T cell receptor (beta chain) is deemed medium-sized. The CDR3 is 15 residues long. The V segment lost 6 bases and the J segment 0 bases; nucleotides outside the gene matches: 5. Per the germline V gene, CDR1 is MNHNS and CDR2 is SASEGT. The method was immunoSEQ multiplex PCR; TCRdb's version includes in-frame clones alone and lacks a portion of them. The table includes over 15,000 clones, under 65% detected once. The sample belongs to a study of sequential checkpoint blockade in melanoma. Study-wide background: Patients were randomized 1:1 to nivolumab-then-ipilimumab or ipilimumab-then-nivolumab first-line.

As for treatment: randomized to nivolumab then ipilimumab (arm A) or the reverse (arm B). No patient had prior DNA-damaging chemotherapy. V usage is TRBV6-1 and J usage is TRBJ1-5; 7 positions agree with TRBD1. The starting material was CD8+ T cells sorted from blood (inferred from file names), obtained from a patient given nivolumab and ipilimumab in sequence. This receptor was obtained from a human donor with melanoma. This CDR3 reads CASRRQGYSNQPQHF. The CDR3 coding sequence is TGTGCCAGCAGGCGACAGGGTTATAGCAATCAGCCCCAGCATTTT.